This TCR beta chain originates from a study of cytomegalovirus exposure and HLA in healthy donors. In the study overall: The approximately 120 validation repertoires and the roughly 690 first-cohort repertoires shared a platform, a later analysis reported. Study-wide findings and caveats: According to a subsequent analysis, TCR clusters from the first cohort were inclined to appear together in the roughly 120 validation repertoires. Rare TCR sequences dominated, though some public TCRs recurred in many donors. It was confirmed in vitro that a few of the CMV-associated chains were specific for CMV antigens.

The CDR3 spans 15 residues. The germline gives CDR1 SGHRS, CDR2 YFSETQ. The junction had 3 bases not matched to a gene; V was cut back by 0 bases and J by 4 bases. Sequenced by immunoSEQ multiplex PCR; TCRdb stores in-frame clones only, minus some. There are around 150,000 clones in the sample; 70% to 90% occur only once, and 4.5% to 7% lies in the top ten. Of note for this clone: Its antigen is as yet unknown.

The clonotype originates from a woman in her thirties in good health and CMV-seronegative. The chain links TRBV5-1 to TRBJ2-7, with 11 bases lining up with TRBD2. The sequenced material came from PBMCs. CDR3 sequence reads: CASSLGGTSGYEQYF. The CDR3 DNA sequence: TGCGCCAGCAGCTTGGGCGGGACTAGCGGTTACGAGCAGTACTTC. Drawing the rest from reference TRBV5-1 and TRBJ2-7, the complete variable domain is KAGVTQTPRYLIKTRGQQVTLSCSPISGHRSVSWYQQTPGQGLQFLFEYFSETQRNKGNFPGRFSGRQFSNSRSEMNVSTLELGDSALYLCASSLGGTSGYEQYFGPGTRLTVT.